This T cell receptor (beta chain) stems from a study of blood T cell repertoires in COVID-19. Looking at the study overall: PBMCs, B-cell-depleted T cells, or T cells were the source of the cDNA or gDNA that made up the material.

TCRdb's table, derived via immunoSEQ multiplex PCR, lists solely in-frame clones and lacks some. The sample holds about 270,000 clones, about 90% seen once. The CDR3 totals 15 residues. CDR1 SGDLS and CDR2 YYNGEE come from the germline V gene. J gave up 2 bases and V 4 bases, and 6 bases lay outside the gene matches. The chain uses TRBV9 and TRBJ2-1; TRBD2 agrees at 7 bases. This TCR was recovered from a woman aged 45-65 years with acute or convalescent COVID-19. Sequencing used peripheral blood. The CDR3 sequence is CASSFDAGAYNEQFF. The CDR3 nucleotides are TGTGCCAGCAGCTTCGACGCGGGGGCCTACAATGAGCAGTTCTTC.